Listed below are T cell receptor beta chains from one sample, sequenced in a study of long-term antiretroviral therapy in people with HIV. Sequencing used immunoSEQ multiplex PCR; TCRdb keeps in-frame clones, though not all of them. The sample shows roughly 28,000 clones, about three quarters of them seen only once. The sequenced sample was unsorted PBMCs, obtained 1.5 years before starting antiretroviral therapy. Receptors were obtained from a man between 18 and 35 years old with HIV. CDR3s include the opening cysteine and the closing phenylalanine or tryptophan. The D gene is left open where the match is weak. Clone sizes are given selectively: once, few, many, or a class where the clone is expanded.

CDR3 DNA,CDR3 protein,V gene,D gene,J gene,clone size
TGCGCCAGCAGCCAAGAGTGGGGTGAGCAGTTCTTC,CASSQEWGEQFF,TRBV4-1,NA,TRBJ2-1,few
TGTGCCAGCAGCTTGGAGACCCACTACAATGAGCAGTTCTTC,CASSLETHYNEQFF,TRBV5-4,NA,TRBJ2-1,NA
TGTGCCAGCAGCTTACTGAGCGGGAGGGCCTTATACAATGAGCAGTTCTTC,CASSLLSGRALYNEQFF,TRBV7-8,TRBD2,TRBJ2-1,NA
TGTGCCAGCAGCCCCCTTGTTCTAGGAGCCTACGAGCAGTACTTC,CASSPLVLGAYEQYF,TRBV14,NA,TRBJ2-7,NA
TGTGCCATCAGTCCTAATGGAATAGACGGTAACACTGAAGCTTTCTTT,CAISPNGIDGNTEAFF,TRBV10-3,NA,TRBJ1-1,NA
TGTGCTAGTGGTTTTGAGGGGCGTGATAATTCACCCCTCCACTTT,CASGFEGRDNSPLHF,TRBV12-5,NA,TRBJ1-6,NA
TGTGCCAGCAGTTTCCGGCAGGGGAGGACTGAAGCTTTCTTT,CASSFRQGRTEAFF,TRBV27,NA,TRBJ1-1,NA
TGTGCCAGCAGTCAGACTTGGGGACAGGGTTCCTATGGCTACACCTTC,CASSQTWGQGSYGYTF,TRBV27,TRBD1,TRBJ1-2,NA
TGTGCCAGCTCCCGGGGACTAGCGGGAGTAGAGACCCAGTACTTC,CASSRGLAGVETQYF,TRBV18,TRBD2,TRBJ2-5,once
TGTGCCAGCAGTGAAGCGGTCGGAAACTATGGCTACACCTTC,CASSEAVGNYGYTF,TRBV6-1,NA,TRBJ1-2,medium-sized
TGCGCCAGCAGCCTCGCCCCAAGACAGAGCAATCAGCCCCAGCATTTT,CASSLAPRQSNQPQHF,TRBV5-1,NA,TRBJ1-5,NA
TGTGCCCCCCCCCAACAGGGCAACATTCAGTACTTC,CAPPQQGNIQYF,TRBV6-1,NA,TRBJ2-4,NA
TGTGCCAGCAGTTTAAGGAGCGGGAGGGCCTTAGGGATTACCAAAAACATTCAGTACTTC,CASSLRSGRALGITKNIQYF,TRBV28,TRBD2,TRBJ2-4,once
TGCGCCAGCAGCGCGGGACAGCGAACCTACGAGCAGTACTTC,CASSAGQRTYEQYF,TRBV5-1,NA,TRBJ2-7,NA
TGTGCCAGCAGCCGCGACAGGGATCAGCCCCAGCATTTT,CASSRDRDQPQHF,TRBV5-6,TRBD1,TRBJ1-5,NA
TGTGCCAGCAGCCACTTAGTCGCTGTGGAGAGGGCCTACGAGCAGTACTTC,CASSHLVAVERAYEQYF,TRBV7-9,NA,TRBJ2-7,NA
TGTGCCAGCAGCCCCGCTAGCGGGAGGACAGATACGCAGTATTTT,CASSPASGRTDTQYF,TRBV4-2,TRBD2,TRBJ2-3,few
TGTGCCAGTAGTATAGGGACAGGGTTAGAGACCCAGTACTTC,CASSIGTGLETQYF,TRBV19,TRBD1,TRBJ2-5,NA
TGTGCCAGCAGTTACCTAGGTGAGAACACTGAAGCTTTCTTT,CASSYLGENTEAFF,TRBV6-5,NA,TRBJ1-1,NA
TGTGCCAGCAGTCCAGACAGGGTGAGAAGTGAGCCCCAGCATTTT,CASSPDRVRSEPQHF,TRBV2,TRBD1,TRBJ1-5,few
TGTGCCAGTAGGGCAGCGGTTAGCTCCTACGAGCAGTACTTC,CASRAAVSSYEQYF,TRBV19,NA,TRBJ2-7,medium-sized
TGTGCTAGTGGTCCTGCAGGGGGCGCAGTCACTGAAGCTTTCTTT,CASGPAGGAVTEAFF,TRBV12-5,TRBD1,TRBJ1-1,NA
TGTGCCAGCAGCTTCGAGGGGGGGGCCAACGTCCTGACTTTC,CASSFEGGANVLTF,TRBV13,NA,TRBJ2-6,NA
TGTGCCAGCAGCTTGGGACGGCTTGGGGCTGGAAACACCATATATTTT,CASSLGRLGAGNTIYF,TRBV5-6,NA,TRBJ1-3,once
TGTGCCTGGGACAGAAGGGGAACCCAGCCCCAGCATTTT,CAWDRRGTQPQHF,TRBV30,NA,TRBJ1-5,once
TGTGCCAGCAGCCACGGACGGAACTATGGCTACACCTTC,CASSHGRNYGYTF,TRBV11-1,NA,TRBJ1-2,NA
TGTGCCAGCAGCCGGAGCTGGGGGAACACCATATATTTT,CASSRSWGNTIYF,TRBV5-6,NA,TRBJ1-3,few
TGCGCCAGCACCCAAAGGAGGGTTCGTCAGCCCCAGCATTTT,CASTQRRVRQPQHF,TRBV23-1,NA,TRBJ1-5,NA
TGTGCCAGCAGTTACTTCATTACAGGGAATTCCTACGAGCAGTACTTC,CASSYFITGNSYEQYF,TRBV6-5,NA,TRBJ2-7,NA
TGTGCCAGCAGTTATGGGAGGGAAAAACTGTTTTTT,CASSYGREKLFF,TRBV6-6,NA,TRBJ1-4,few
TGCGCCAGCAGCGCCCAGGGGGCGCCTGAAAACATTCAGTACTTC,CASSAQGAPENIQYF,TRBV4-1,TRBD1,TRBJ2-4,NA
TGTGCCAGCAGCTCCAGTGCAACTAATGAAAAACTGTTTTTT,CASSSSATNEKLFF,TRBV5-5,NA,TRBJ1-4,once
TGTGCCAGCAGCTTCCCTCACCCAGCGGGGGGAACAGATACGCAGTATTTT,CASSFPHPAGGTDTQYF,TRBV11-2,TRBD2,TRBJ2-3,NA
TGTGCCTGGAGTGTACGAGCGGCGAACACCGGGGAGCTGTTTTTT,CAWSVRAANTGELFF,TRBV30,NA,TRBJ2-2,NA
TGTGCCAGTAGTATTTTAGGGACGGTCCAGCCCCAGCATTTT,CASSILGTVQPQHF,TRBV19,NA,TRBJ1-5,NA
TGTGCCAGCAGCGTAGGCAGAGCGGGAGGGGGTGAGCAGTACTTC,CASSVGRAGGGEQYF,TRBV9,TRBD2,TRBJ2-7,NA
TGTGCCAGCAGTCAATGGGTGATAGGGGCGAAACACGACGATCCAGAAAGCAATCAGCCCCAGCATTTT,CASSQWVIGAKHDDPESNQPQHF,TRBV4-2,NA,TRBJ1-5,NA
TGTGCCAGTAGTATGGACAGGGACACAGATACGCAGTATTTT,CASSMDRDTDTQYF,TRBV19,TRBD1,TRBJ2-3,few
TGCGCCAGCAGCCAGGGGCCCAGAGGAGTAGCGGGCTCCTACGAGCAGTACTTC,CASSQGPRGVAGSYEQYF,TRBV4-3,TRBD2,TRBJ2-7,NA
TGTGCCAGCAGTCCCCTCAGTGGGAATGAGCAGTTCTTC,CASSPLSGNEQFF,TRBV27,NA,TRBJ2-1,NA
TGTGCCAGCAGCTTTATGCGGGCCGGCACAGATACGCAGTATTTT,CASSFMRAGTDTQYF,TRBV11-2,NA,TRBJ2-3,few
TGTGCCAGCAGTTGGGAGGTCGGCTCCTACGAGCAGTACTTC,CASSWEVGSYEQYF,TRBV5-4,NA,TRBJ2-7,once
TGTGCCAGCAGCTTGGGGGGGCCCGATGAAAAACTGTTTTTT,CASSLGGPDEKLFF,TRBV5-6,NA,TRBJ1-4,NA
TGTGCCAGCAGCCAATCGATAGGGACTAGCTCAGAGCAGTTCTTC,CASSQSIGTSSEQFF,TRBV7-3,TRBD2,TRBJ2-1,NA
TGTGCCAGCAGCTCCTACGAAATCTACAATGAGCAGTTCTTC,CASSSYEIYNEQFF,TRBV6-1,NA,TRBJ2-1,NA
TGTGCCAGCAGCTTGATGCTAGCGTTCTACCAAGAGACCCAGTACTTC,CASSLMLAFYQETQYF,TRBV7-9,NA,TRBJ2-5,once
TGTGCCAGCAGCTTCAAGGGGAACACTGAAGCTTTCTTT,CASSFKGNTEAFF,TRBV7-3,NA,TRBJ1-1,NA
TGTGCCAGCAGCTTAGGCACCGAGGGCGATGGCTACACCTTC,CASSLGTEGDGYTF,TRBV7-3,NA,TRBJ1-2,NA
TGTGCCAGCAGCCCCCTCCTGAACACTGAAGCTTTCTTT,CASSPLLNTEAFF,TRBV7-9,NA,TRBJ1-1,NA
TGTGCCTGGACCCCCGTGAGGGGGCGAACTTCACCCCTCCACTTT,CAWTPVRGRTSPLHF,TRBV30,TRBD1,TRBJ1-6,NA
TGCGCCAGCAGCCCAGGGACGGCGAACACCGGGGAGCTGTTTTTT,CASSPGTANTGELFF,TRBV4-1,NA,TRBJ2-2,NA
TGCGCCAGCAGCGAAGGACTAGCGGGGGGGCTGGCAGATACGCAGTATTTT,CASSEGLAGGLADTQYF,TRBV5-1,TRBD2,TRBJ2-3,NA
TGCAGCGTTGTAGGGGGGCACTACGAGCAGTACTTC,CSVVGGHYEQYF,TRBV29-1,NA,TRBJ2-7,NA
TGTGCCAGCAGCGGAGGACTAGCGGACTACAATGAGCAGTTCTTC,CASSGGLADYNEQFF,TRBV2,TRBD2,TRBJ2-1,once
TGTGCCAGCAGCACTTGGGACAGAAGCACAGATACGCAGTATTTT,CASSTWDRSTDTQYF,TRBV5-8,TRBD1,TRBJ2-3,NA
TGTGCCACCAGCAGAGTCAGGGTTGACGAGCAGTACTTC,CATSRVRVDEQYF,TRBV15,NA,TRBJ2-7,NA
TGTGCCAGCAGTTACCCCTGGCGGAGGCAGTATTTT,CASSYPWRRQYF,TRBV6-5,NA,TRBJ2-3,NA
TGTGCCAGCAGTTTACCGGACAGTGAGGGCTACACCTTC,CASSLPDSEGYTF,TRBV28,NA,TRBJ1-2,medium-sized